These T cell receptor beta chains were read from a single sample in a study of post-analysis software for immune sequencing data. TCRdb re-analysed the PCR reads in MiXCR, keeping a single row per CDR3 protein. The data hold 380,000 or so distinct CDR3 sequences, with roughly 38% observed a single time. The sequencing sample was made of blood. The receptor set was obtained from a girl aged 5-17 years with multiple sclerosis. Both conserved end residues are part of each CDR3. Fields, in order: CDR3 protein, CDR3 DNA, D gene, J gene, clone size, V gene. The D gene is left open where the match is weak. Rows may omit the clone size; those that give it use once, few, many or a size class.

CDR3aa: CASSSPLSGGALEQFF; CDR3nt: TGCGCCAGCAGCTCGCCTTTGAGCGGGGGGGCCCTCGAGCAGTTCTTC; d_gene: TRBD2; j_gene: TRBJ2-1; abundance: NA; v_gene: TRBV5-1
CDR3aa: CASSYRAPGELFF; CDR3nt: TGTGCCAGCAGTTACAGGGCCCCCGGGGAGCTGTTTTTT; d_gene: NA; j_gene: TRBJ2-2; abundance: NA; v_gene: TRBV6-2/TRBV6-3
CDR3aa: CASSLNGQSEYEQYF; CDR3nt: TGTGCCAGCAGCCTTAACGGACAGTCCGAATACGAGCAGTACTTC; d_gene: NA; j_gene: TRBJ2-7; abundance: few; v_gene: TRBV4-2
CDR3aa: CSARGLSTYEQYF; CDR3nt: TGCAGTGCTAGGGGACTTAGCACCTACGAGCAGTACTTC; d_gene: NA; j_gene: TRBJ2-7; abundance: NA; v_gene: TRBV20-1
CDR3aa: CASSYSGQGGTGELFF; CDR3nt: TGTGCCAGCAGTTACTCGGGACAGGGGGGGACCGGGGAGCTGTTTTTT; d_gene: TRBD1; j_gene: TRBJ2-2; abundance: NA; v_gene: TRBV6-6
CDR3aa: CASRRQGGTGELFF; CDR3nt: TGTGCCAGCAGGCGGCAGGGGGGAACCGGGGAGCTGTTTTTT; d_gene: NA; j_gene: TRBJ2-2; abundance: NA; v_gene: TRBV12-3/TRBV12-4
CDR3aa: CASRASLGEGQPQHF; CDR3nt: TGTGCCAGCAGGGCTTCATTGGGGGAGGGTCAGCCCCAGCATTTT; d_gene: NA; j_gene: TRBJ1-5; abundance: few; v_gene: TRBV12-3/TRBV12-4
CDR3aa: CASSFGGGQGARDTQYF; CDR3nt: TGTGCCAGCAGTTTTGGCGGCGGACAGGGGGCGAGGGATACGCAGTATTTT; d_gene: TRBD1; j_gene: TRBJ2-3; abundance: few; v_gene: TRBV12-3/TRBV12-4
CDR3aa: CASTSSSGSGANVLTF; CDR3nt: TGTGCCAGCACCTCGAGCAGCGGCTCTGGGGCCAACGTCCTGACTTTC; d_gene: NA; j_gene: TRBJ2-6; abundance: NA; v_gene: TRBV7-2
CDR3aa: CSASLEEATVYEQYF; CDR3nt: TGCAGTGCTTCCCTTGAAGAGGCAACTGTTTACGAGCAGTACTTC; d_gene: NA; j_gene: TRBJ2-7; abundance: NA; v_gene: TRBV20-1
CDR3aa: CASSLRWGGEQYF; CDR3nt: TGCGCCAGCAGCTTACGATGGGGGGGCGAGCAGTACTTC; d_gene: TRBD2; j_gene: TRBJ2-7; abundance: NA; v_gene: TRBV5-1
CDR3aa: CASTNLGQRGTQYF; CDR3nt: TGTGCCAGCACTAATCTTGGCCAAAGGGGGACCCAGTACTTC; d_gene: NA; j_gene: TRBJ2-5; abundance: NA; v_gene: TRBV6-5
CDR3aa: CASSPGDYYEQFF; CDR3nt: TGTGCCAGCAGTCCAGGGGACTACTATGAGCAGTTCTTC; d_gene: NA; j_gene: TRBJ2-1; abundance: NA; v_gene: TRBV12-3/TRBV12-4
CDR3aa: CAISESGQGNSYEQYF; CDR3nt: TGTGCCATCAGTGAGTCGGGACAGGGGAACTCCTACGAGCAGTACTTC; d_gene: TRBD1; j_gene: TRBJ2-7; abundance: NA; v_gene: TRBV10-3
CDR3aa: CASKIRPAPYNEQFF; CDR3nt: TGTGCCAGCAAAATTAGACCGGCCCCCTACAATGAGCAGTTCTTC; d_gene: NA; j_gene: TRBJ2-1; abundance: few; v_gene: TRBV6-6
CDR3aa: CSARAFFRGGDRYEQYF; CDR3nt: TGCAGTGCTAGAGCATTTTTTAGGGGGGGGGACCGCTACGAGCAGTACTTC; d_gene: NA; j_gene: TRBJ2-7; abundance: NA; v_gene: TRBV20-1
CDR3aa: CASSAGQNKNIQYF; CDR3nt: TGTGCCAGCAGCGCCGGACAGAACAAAAACATTCAGTACTTC; d_gene: NA; j_gene: TRBJ2-4; abundance: few; v_gene: TRBV9
CDR3aa: CASSPRWQASQETQYF; CDR3nt: TGTGCCAGCTCACCACGTTGGCAGGCTTCCCAAGAGACCCAGTACTTC; d_gene: NA; j_gene: TRBJ2-5; abundance: NA; v_gene: TRBV18
CDR3aa: CASSLMGQGANQPQHF; CDR3nt: TGTGCCAGCAGCCTGATGGGACAGGGGGCCAATCAGCCCCAGCATTTT; d_gene: TRBD1; j_gene: TRBJ1-5; abundance: NA; v_gene: TRBV7-2
CDR3aa: CSVGAGPETQYF; CDR3nt: TGCAGCGTTGGGGCAGGTCCCGAGACCCAGTACTTC; d_gene: NA; j_gene: TRBJ2-5; abundance: once; v_gene: TRBV29-1
CDR3aa: CSARDLLTVYGYTF; CDR3nt: TGCAGTGCTAGAGACCTCCTGACAGTCTATGGCTACACCTTC; d_gene: NA; j_gene: TRBJ1-2; abundance: few; v_gene: TRBV20-1
CDR3aa: CASSLGGGKTGTQYF; CDR3nt: TGTGCCAGCAGTTTGGGAGGGGGAAAGACAGGTACGCAGTATTTT; d_gene: NA; j_gene: TRBJ2-3; abundance: NA; v_gene: TRBV12-3/TRBV12-4
CDR3aa: CSTRTVLQETQYF; CDR3nt: TGCAGCACCAGAACGGTTCTCCAAGAGACCCAGTACTTC; d_gene: NA; j_gene: TRBJ2-5; abundance: few; v_gene: TRBV29-1
CDR3aa: CASTPIRDHYEQYF; CDR3nt: TGTGCCAGCACCCCAATCCGTGACCATTACGAGCAGTACTTC; d_gene: NA; j_gene: TRBJ2-7; abundance: many; v_gene: TRBV6-5
CDR3aa: CASSERAGTDTQYF; CDR3nt: TGTGCCAGCAGTGAAAGGGCGGGCACAGATACGCAGTATTTT; d_gene: NA; j_gene: TRBJ2-3; abundance: NA; v_gene: TRBV6-1
CDR3aa: CASSLEYRDKGFNEQFF; CDR3nt: TGTGCCAGCAGCTTGGAGTATAGGGATAAGGGGTTCAATGAGCAGTTCTTC; d_gene: NA; j_gene: TRBJ2-1; abundance: NA; v_gene: TRBV5-6
CDR3aa: CSVLRGGQAPSNYGYTF; CDR3nt: TGCAGCGTTCTAAGGGGGGGACAGGCGCCTTCTAACTATGGCTACACCTTC; d_gene: TRBD1; j_gene: TRBJ1-2; abundance: NA; v_gene: TRBV29-1
CDR3aa: CASSGDRGEDTEAFF; CDR3nt: TGTGCCAGCAGTGGGGACAGGGGAGAGGACACTGAAGCTTTCTTT; d_gene: TRBD1; j_gene: TRBJ1-1; abundance: NA; v_gene: TRBV6-2/TRBV6-3
CDR3aa: CASSLGSHTDTQYF; CDR3nt: TGTGCCAGCAGCCTAGGGTCACACACAGATACGCAGTATTTT; d_gene: NA; j_gene: TRBJ2-3; abundance: once; v_gene: TRBV6-5
CDR3aa: CASSLYTGTLANYGYTF; CDR3nt: TGTGCCAGCAGCCTTTATACGGGGACTCTAGCTAACTATGGCTACACCTTC; d_gene: NA; j_gene: TRBJ1-2; abundance: NA; v_gene: TRBV4-2
CDR3aa: CASSHPTGRGLYEKLFF; CDR3nt: TGCGCCAGCAGCCATCCGACAGGACGGGGTCTTTATGAAAAACTGTTTTTT; d_gene: NA; j_gene: TRBJ1-4; abundance: NA; v_gene: TRBV4-3
CDR3aa: CATSDSNEQFF; CDR3nt: TGTGCCACCAGTGATTCCAATGAGCAGTTCTTC; d_gene: NA; j_gene: TRBJ2-1; abundance: NA; v_gene: TRBV24-1
CDR3aa: CAIRAQETQYF; CDR3nt: TGTGCCATCAGGGCGCAAGAGACCCAGTACTTC; d_gene: NA; j_gene: TRBJ2-5; abundance: many; v_gene: TRBV10-3
CDR3aa: CASSQNLVGLATAYNEQFF; CDR3nt: TGCGCCAGCAGCCAAAATCTGGTCGGACTAGCGACCGCCTACAATGAGCAGTTCTTC; d_gene: TRBD2; j_gene: TRBJ2-1; abundance: NA; v_gene: TRBV4-3
CDR3aa: CSASTGSDQPQHF; CDR3nt: TGCAGTGCTAGCACAGGGAGCGATCAGCCCCAGCATTTT; d_gene: NA; j_gene: TRBJ1-5; abundance: NA; v_gene: TRBV20-1
CDR3aa: CASSPEWGTDTQYF; CDR3nt: TGTGCCAGCAGCCCCGAATGGGGCACAGATACGCAGTATTTT; d_gene: NA; j_gene: TRBJ2-3; abundance: NA; v_gene: TRBV11-2
CDR3aa: CSVADADYEQYF; CDR3nt: TGCAGCGTTGCAGACGCTGACTACGAGCAGTACTTC; d_gene: NA; j_gene: TRBJ2-7; abundance: NA; v_gene: TRBV29-1